The present TCR beta chain was sequenced within a study of blood T cell repertoires in COVID-19. Study overall: Samples of COVID-19 (acute and convalescent) were obtained from the United States, Italy and Spain. Sources were T cells, B-cell-depleted T cells, or PBMCs; the material itself was cDNA or gDNA.

In the original processing: Cell counts per sample came from amplifying reference gene primers. Assay: immunoSEQ multiplex PCR; the TCRdb copy retains only in-frame clones and omits some. V, J and clone size are taken as reported in that table, and D and trimming were inferred from the DNA itself. The repertoire holds 260,000 or so clones, with roughly 80% as singletons. The V gene end was trimmed by 6 bases and the J gene end by 4 bases; junction bases not matched to a gene: 9. In germline, CDR1 is MNHNY, CDR2 SVGAGI (reference sequence). The length of the CDR3 is 15 residues. During active infection, Seattle patients enrolled and were then monitored through disease.

This clonotype originated in an elderly woman with COVID-19, enrolled during active disease. The V gene is TRBV6-6, the J gene TRBJ1-1, with 9 bases lining up with TRBD1. The sequenced sample consisted of peripheral blood. The CDR3 reads CASSSSDRGGTEAFF. CDR3 DNA sequence: TGTGCCAGCAGCTCAAGCGACAGGGGGGGCACTGAAGCTTTCTTT.